The T cell receptor (beta chain) under discussion was sequenced for a study of beta chain features in type 1 diabetes. Concerning this clone itself: Its target is not known.

Notes on the study in general: For cells with high TCR expression, cDNA sequencing could yield over-representation. Shortening of TCRB CDR3s, moderate but significant, appeared in all four CD4+ subsets of Type 1 diabetes patients.

Post-sort purity exceeded 95% for all sorted populations. Per the germline V gene, CDR1 is KGHSH and CDR2 is LQKENI. The germline V and J ends were trimmed by 7 bases and 1 base, with 10 bases remaining between them. The CDR3 runs to 13 residues. Expressed TCRB transcripts were sequenced, since all the RNA that had been isolated was reverse transcribed. Method: immunoSEQ multiplex PCR; TCRdb's copy keeps in-frame clones and lacks some. The profile shows 300,000 or so clones, about 13% of them singletons. The V gene is TRBV18, the J gene TRBJ1-1; D perhaps matches TRBD1 (5 bases). This TCR was sampled from a woman under 30 with type 1 diabetes. Material: naive CD4+ T cells from blood. DNA of the CDR3: TGTGCCAGCTTGGGACTCCAGAACACTGAAGCTTTCTTT. This gives the protein CASLGLQNTEAFF.